These 5 T cell receptor beta chains came from one sample sequenced in a study of blood T cell repertoires in COVID-19. Sequencing was performed with immunoSEQ multiplex PCR; in TCRdb, only in-frame clones are kept and a portion is missing. The table records some 150,000 clones, 75% to 90% of them present only once. What was sequenced was peripheral blood. These receptors all stem from a man between 65 and 85 years old with acute or convalescent COVID-19.

The V call is TRBV10-3, the J call TRBJ1-1; D gene uncertain. In germline, CDR1 is ENHRY, CDR2 SYGVKD. This CDR3 has 13 amino acids. V dropped 9 bases and J dropped 3 bases, with 14 bases sitting between them. CDR3 bases: TGTGCCATGAGCGCCCGGTTAGACACTGAAGCTTTCTTT. Its protein product is CAMSARLDTEAFF.

DNA of the CDR3: TGTGCCAGTAGTAGGGCGGGAGAAAAACTGTTTTTT. Amino acids: CASSRAGEKLFF. The V gene is TRBV19, the J gene TRBJ1-4; D not resolved. Germline V CDR1 and CDR2: LNHDA, SQIVND (reference sequence). V was trimmed by 4 bases and J by 8 bases, leaving 8 bases between them. The CDR3 covers 12 residues.

V usage is TRBV24-1 and J usage is TRBJ2-5, with TRBD1 matching over 8 bases. V lost 4 bases and J lost 2; bases outside the gene matches: 5. The V gene's germline CDR1 is KGHDR and CDR2 SFDVKD. There are 15 residues in the CDR3. DNA of the CDR3: TGTGCCACCAGTGAACTTACAGGGGGACAAGAGACCCAGTACTTC. Amino acid sequence: CATSELTGGQETQYF.

This chain joins TRBV5-1 and TRBJ2-1; D may be TRBD1 (6 bases). V gave up 4 bases and J gave up 8 bases, with 10 bases separating them. This CDR3 comprises 12 residues. Germline V gene data show CDR1 as SGHRS and CDR2 as YFSETQ. The CDR3 DNA reads as TGCGCCAGCAGCCCACAGGGTGATGAGCAGTTCTTC. Encoded protein: CASSPQGDEQFF.

The rearrangement links TRBV29-1 to TRBJ2-4, with a possible D match to TRBD1 (6 bases). From germline, CDR1 is SQVTM and CDR2 ANQGSEA. The CDR3 spans 13 residues. The ends were cut back, 7 bases at V and 2 bases at J, with 12 bases in the middle. CDR3 protein: CSANDRSKNIQYF. CDR3 sequence (DNA): TGCAGCGCCAATGACAGGTCCAAAAACATTCAGTACTTC.